One and the same sample provided the 9 T cell receptor beta chains below, sequenced in a study of shared clonotypes between healthy human individuals. Profiling relied on immunoSEQ multiplex PCR, and the TCRdb table lists in-frame clones only, not all of them. Of around 330,000 clones in the sample, around two thirds are singletons; the top ten hold 10%. Material for sequencing was memory CD4+ T cells sorted from blood. Stated subset: CD45RA-negative fraction. All receptors come from a man under 40 in good health.

This chain connects TRBV6-5 to TRBJ1-2; D is ambiguous. V was cut by 2 bases and J by 0 bases, with 7 bases left in between. CDR1 and CDR2 (germline): MNHEY, SVGAGI. The CDR3 loop spans 14 amino acids. CDR3 in DNA: TGTGCCAGCAGTTACGGTCAGACTAACTATGGCTACACCTTC. Amino acids: CASSYGQTNYGYTF.

The rearrangement links TRBV19 to TRBJ1-1; maybe TRBD1 (6 bases). The length of the CDR3 is 14 residues. CDR1 LNHDA and CDR2 SQIVND come from the germline V gene (reference sequence). V was shortened by 7 bases and J by 1 base, with 13 bases between the two germline ends. The CDR3 nucleotides read TGTGCCAGTACTGGACGGGACACGAACACTGAAGCTTTCTTT. Translation: CASTGRDTNTEAFF.

This chain joins TRBV2 and TRBJ2-1; unclear D gene. Germline CDR1 SNHLY, CDR2 FYNNEI. The CDR3 is 14 amino acids. V gave up 4 bases and J gave up 5 bases, with 12 bases separating them. The CDR3 bases are TGTGCCAGCAGTGCAGGCCGATTAAACAATGAGCAGTTCTTC. Amino acids: CASSAGRLNNEQFF.

This clone was seen a few times. The rearrangement links TRBV9 to TRBJ1-1; D not resolved. Trimming cost V 3 bases and J 1 base, with 10 bases left between them. This CDR3 has 14 residues. Germline CDR1 is SGDLS and CDR2 is YYNGEE. The CDR3 loop reads CASSDPRANTEAFF. As DNA, the CDR3 is TGTGCCAGCAGCGACCCTAGGGCGAACACTGAAGCTTTCTTT.

The chain combines TRBV5-5 with TRBJ1-4; TRBD1 matches 9 bases. Germline loops: CDR1 SGHKS, CDR2 YYEKEE (reference sequence). V lost 1 base and J lost 8; bases outside the gene matches: 3. The CDR3 length is 14 residues. The CDR3 protein is CASSLMGQGEKLFF. CDR3 DNA: TGTGCCAGCAGCTTGATGGGACAGGGCGAAAAACTGTTTTTT.

This rearrangement joins TRBV19 to TRBJ2-7; 10 bases are shared with TRBD1. CDR1 is LNHDA, CDR2 SQIVND, per germline (reference sequence). The CDR3 totals 15 residues. V was clipped by 5 bases and J by 0 bases; unmatched bases: 4. CDR3 residues: CASSAGTGASYEQYF. CDR3 sequence (DNA): TGTGCCAGTAGTGCCGGGACAGGGGCCTCCTACGAGCAGTACTTC. The whole variable domain, filled in from reference TRBV19 and TRBJ2-7, reads DGGITQSPKYLFRKEGQNVTLSCEQNLNHDAMYWYRQDPGQGLRLIYYSQIVNDFQKGDIAEGYSVSREKKESFPLTVTSAQKNPTAFYLCASSAGTGASYEQYFGPGTRLTVT.

The gene calls are TRBV6-5 and TRBJ2-7, with TRBD1 matching 10 bases. V shed 6 bases and J 6 bases; nucleotides not matched to a gene: 8. The CDR3 totals 14 residues. CDR1 MNHEY and CDR2 SVGAGI come from the germline V gene. DNA of the CDR3: TGTGCCAGCAGCTTGGGACAGGGGTCGGCCGAGCAGTACTTC. Translation: CASSLGQGSAEQYF.

At least ten counts were recorded for this clone. This chain connects TRBV28 to TRBJ1-4; 10 bases fit TRBD1. Germline V gene lookup returns CDR1 MDHEN and CDR2 SYDVKM. The length of the CDR3 is 15 residues. After removal of 3 bases from V and 10 bases from J, the junction contained 8 bases not matched to a gene. CDR3 amino acids: CASSFYWTGGGKLFF. CDR3 nucleotides: TGTGCCAGCAGTTTTTACTGGACAGGGGGTGGAAAACTGTTTTTT. Full variable domain (outside the CDR3, taken from reference TRBV28 and TRBJ1-4): DVKVTQSSRYLVKRTGEKVFLECVQDMDHENMFWYRQDPGLGLRLIYFSYDVKMKEKGDIPEGYSVSREKKERFSLILESASTNQTSMYLCASSFYWTGGGKLFFGSGTQLSVL.

The CDR3: CASSFTSGTEAFF. In DNA, the CDR3 is TGTGCCAGCAGTTTCACCAGTGGCACTGAAGCTTTCTTT. The chain links TRBV27 to TRBJ1-1; D is ambiguous. Germline CDR1 reads MNHEY; CDR2 reads SMNVEV (reference sequence). The CDR3 runs 13 residues. Trimming shortened V by 3 bases and J by 4 bases, and 9 bases separated the two germline ends.